These 10 T cell receptor beta chains were all obtained from the same sample, sequenced in a study of OX40 agonist ivuxolimab in advanced cancers. TCRdb's copy holds only in-frame clones and misses some; the assay was immunoSEQ multiplex PCR. The sample records tens of thousands of clones, over 65% being singletons. The material sequenced was CD4+ or CD8+ T cells sorted from blood, taken in a trial of the OX40 agonist ivuxolimab. The receptors originated from an adult with an advanced solid tumor such as melanoma, head and neck, liver or kidney cancer.

The chain couples TRBV5-1 to TRBJ2-2; D uncertain. The germline V gene encodes CDR1 SGHRS and CDR2 YFSETQ. Trimming took 4 bases from V and 5 from J, leaving 12 bases between them. This CDR3 has 14 residues. The CDR3 is CASSPSLATGELFF. The CDR3 nucleotides are TGCGCCAGCAGCCCCTCCCTGGCGACCGGGGAGCTGTTTTTT.

The chain is built from TRBV7-2 and TRBJ2-7; D is undetermined. The CDR3 contains 15 residues. V lost 6 bases and J 3 bases, leaving 18 bases between the germline ends. Germline loops: CDR1 SGHTA, CDR2 FQGNSA. The CDR3 protein is CASSSDRILNYEQYF. CDR3 in DNA: TGTGCCAGCAGTTCGGACCGTATATTGAACTACGAGCAGTACTTC.

This rearrangement joins TRBV18 to TRBJ2-3; D remains unclear. V lost 3 bases and J 2 bases, leaving 15 bases between the germline ends. Germline V gives CDR1 KGHSH, CDR2 LQKENI. The CDR3 totals 16 residues. In DNA, the CDR3 is TGTGCCAGCTCACCGTTTGATGGATCGAACACAGATACGCAGTATTTT. It is translated as CASSPFDGSNTDTQYF.

V usage is TRBV30 and J usage is TRBJ2-7, with D unresolved. CDR1 and CDR2 from the germline V gene are GTSNPN and SVGIG (reference sequence). The V end lost 2 bases, the J end lost 5 bases, and 10 bases lay between the germline ends. The CDR3 is made up of 12 amino acids. CDR3 bases: TGTGCCTGGAGTCTGAGGTTGGACGAGCAGTACTTC. Residues: CAWSLRLDEQYF.

The sample holds a few counts of this clone. In nucleotides, the CDR3 is TGTGCCAGCAGCCGGGTGGGCAATCAGCCCCAGCATTTT. This translates into CASSRVGNQPQHF. The V call is TRBV2, the J call TRBJ1-5; D is unclear. Germline values: CDR1 SNHLY, CDR2 FYNNEI. Deletions cut 6 bases from V and 2 bases from J, with 8 bases between. The length of the CDR3 is 13 residues.

The chain recombines TRBV28 with TRBJ2-7; 11 positions agree with TRBD2. Germline lookup yields CDR1 MDHEN and CDR2 SYDVKM. J was trimmed by 2 bases and V by 5 bases; bases with no gene match: 2. The CDR3 runs to 14 residues. This CDR3 reads CASSLSGRAYEQYF. The CDR3 DNA is TGTGCCAGCAGTCTTAGCGGGAGGGCCTACGAGCAGTACTTC. Full variable domain (remainder filled in from reference TRBV28 and TRBJ2-7): DVKVTQSSRYLVKRTGEKVFLECVQDMDHENMFWYRQDPGLGLRLIYFSYDVKMKEKGDIPEGYSVSREKKERFSLILESASTNQTSMYLCASSLSGRAYEQYFGPGTRLTVT.

The rearrangement joins TRBV19 to TRBJ1-1; 9 bases agree with TRBD1. Germline assignment: CDR1 LNHDA and CDR2 SQIVND (reference sequence). The length of the CDR3 is 16 residues. J was trimmed by 5 bases and V by 4 bases; bases with no gene match: 11. Here the CDR3 DNA reads TGTGCCAGTAGTAGTAATTTGGGACAGGGAGGGACTGAAGCTTTCTTT. As protein: CASSSNLGQGGTEAFF. Full variable domain (missing parts from reference TRBV19 and TRBJ1-1): DGGITQSPKYLFRKEGQNVTLSCEQNLNHDAMYWYRQDPGQGLRLIYYSQIVNDFQKGDIAEGYSVSREKKESFPLTVTSAQKNPTAFYLCASSSNLGQGGTEAFFGQGTRLTVV.

V and J are TRBV6-5 and TRBJ2-7; 7 bases agree with TRBD2. Trimming cost V 10 bases and J 6 bases; bases outside gene matches: 6. CDR3 length: 11 amino acids. Germline V gene lookup returns CDR1 MNHEY and CDR2 SVGAGI. The chain's CDR3 is CATGRGTEQYF. DNA for the CDR3: TGTGCCACGGGGAGGGGTACCGAGCAGTACTTC.

The rearrangement uses TRBV28 and TRBJ2-3, with TRBD2 matching 10 bases. Trimming took 0 bases from V and 4 from J; bases not matched to a gene: 4. The CDR3 is 16 residues long. Germline assignment: CDR1 MDHEN and CDR2 SYDVKM. The CDR3 DNA is TGTGCCAGCAGTTTATGGGCTAGCGGGGGACCAGATACGCAGTATTTT. This translates into CASSLWASGGPDTQYF.

The V and J genes are TRBV19 and TRBJ2-2; 11 positions agree with TRBD2. V lost 9 bases and J lost 0; bases outside the gene matches: 6. The CDR3 has 16 amino acids. CDR1 is LNHDA, CDR2 SQIVND, per germline (reference sequence). CDR3 DNA: TGTGCCAGCTCGGGACTAGCGGTTACGAACACCGGGGAGCTGTTTTTT. Residues: CASSGLAVTNTGELFF.